This T cell receptor beta chain was captured by sequencing in a study of PD-L1 blockade in urothelial cancer. Study context: Anywhere from 0 to 3 prior chemotherapy regimens had been received by patients. Blood underwent analysis 3 weeks (second dose) and 6 weeks after treatment began.

A single count supports this clone. Synthetically made TCR analog templates were put into each PCR as spikes. Libraries were prepared by immunoSEQ multiplex PCR; TCRdb keeps only in-frame clonotypes and omits some of them. The repertoire includes about 87,000 clones, 84% of them detected once, and approximately 2.1% sits in the top ten. CDR1 is KGHSH and CDR2 is LQKENI in the germline V gene. The V gene lost 3 bases and the J gene lost 0 bases, with 21 bases spanning the gap. The CDR3 has 18 residues. The time point: pretreatment peripheral blood. Each patient supplied 1 to 8 pretreatment and on-treatment samples.

This receptor was obtained from a man in his sixties with urothelial cancer. The chain links TRBV18 to TRBJ2-7, with D perhaps TRBD2 (6 bases). This specimen consisted of PBMCs, obtained around atezolizumab (anti-PD-L1) treatment. As DNA, the CDR3 is TGTGCCAGCTCACCCTCGGGACTCAGAACCTCCGGCTCCTACGAGCAGTACTTC. It is translated as CASSPSGLRTSGSYEQYF.